The clone carrying this T cell receptor beta chain appeared many times. Patients with ophthalmopathy all had a Clinical Activity Score of at least 3, a NOSPECS grade of at least 4 and duration under 3 months. PBMCs came from around 9.7 ml fresh peripheral blood. The data stem from a study of T cells in Graves' hyperthyroidism and ophthalmopathy. The wider study: Initial diagnosis, before any treatment, was when peripheral blood was collected.

Template material for amplifying TCR beta CDR3 regions consisted of RNA transcripts. The HTBI primer set drove a first-round RT-PCR of the TCR CDR3. One entry per CDR3 protein, called by TCRdb with MiXCR from the multiplex PCR reads. The table has under 350,000 distinct CDR3 sequences, over 15% seen once; the top ten hold over 50%. Trimming shortened V by 2 bases and J by 2 bases, and 7 bases separated the two germline ends. This CDR3 has 14 residues. Germline V lookup: CDR1 MNHNY, CDR2 SVGAGI (reference sequence). The sequence was collected from a woman aged 55-70 years with Graves' ophthalmopathy. V is TRBV6-6 and J is TRBJ1-5; the D is unclear. Sequencing was done on a sample of blood. The CDR3 sequence: CASSYTGGNQPQHF. As DNA, the CDR3 is TGTGCCAGCAGTTACACTGGGGGCAATCAGCCCCAGCATTTT.